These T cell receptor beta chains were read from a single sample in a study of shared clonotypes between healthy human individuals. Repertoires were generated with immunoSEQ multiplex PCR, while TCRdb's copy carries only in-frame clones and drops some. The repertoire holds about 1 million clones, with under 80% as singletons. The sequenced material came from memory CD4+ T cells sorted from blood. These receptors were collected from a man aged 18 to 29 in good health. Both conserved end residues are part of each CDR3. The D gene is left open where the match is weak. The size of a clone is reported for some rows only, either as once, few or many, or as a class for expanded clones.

CDR3 protein: CASSSLGSGEGEQYF
CDR3 DNA: TGTGCCAGCAGCTCCCTGGGTAGCGGGGAGGGCGAGCAGTACTTC
D gene: TRBD2
clone size: -
J gene: TRBJ2-7
V gene: TRBV5-4

CDR3 protein: CASSRGQGIDTQYF
CDR3 DNA: TGCGCCAGCAGCCGGGGACAGGGAATAGATACGCAGTATTTT
D gene: TRBD1
clone size: many
J gene: TRBJ2-3
V gene: TRBV5-1

CDR3 protein: CASSEGHGIEPQHF
CDR3 DNA: TGCGCCAGCAGCGAGGGACACGGGATTGAGCCCCAGCATTTT
D gene: -
clone size: -
J gene: TRBJ1-5
V gene: TRBV5-1

CDR3 protein: CASSPGPGRGSYNEQFF
CDR3 DNA: TGTGCCAGCAGTCCGGGCCCAGGCAGGGGCTCTTACAATGAGCAGTTCTTC
D gene: -
clone size: -
J gene: TRBJ2-1
V gene: TRBV7-2

CDR3 protein: CASRALAGCNEQFF
CDR3 DNA: TGTGCCAGTAGGGCACTAGCGGGGTGTAATGAGCAGTTCTTC
D gene: TRBD2
clone size: -
J gene: TRBJ2-1
V gene: TRBV6-4

CDR3 protein: CASSHPGADTQYF
CDR3 DNA: TGCGCCAGCAGCCACCCAGGGGCGGATACGCAGTATTTT
D gene: -
clone size: -
J gene: TRBJ2-3
V gene: TRBV4-1

CDR3 protein: CSAIDRAEQFF
CDR3 DNA: TGCAGTGCCATCGACAGGGCCGAGCAGTTCTTC
D gene: TRBD1
clone size: -
J gene: TRBJ2-1
V gene: TRBV20-1

CDR3 protein: CASSPGQTNTEAFF
CDR3 DNA: TGTGCCAGCTCACCGGGGCAGACTAACACTGAAGCTTTCTTT
D gene: -
clone size: once
J gene: TRBJ1-1
V gene: TRBV18

CDR3 protein: CASSYNGDRGLHEQYF
CDR3 DNA: TGTGCCAGCAGTTATAACGGGGACAGGGGACTCCACGAGCAGTACTTC
D gene: TRBD1
clone size: few
J gene: TRBJ2-7
V gene: TRBV6-7

CDR3 protein: CASSQPTSGSYEQYF
CDR3 DNA: TGCGCCAGCAGCCAACCGACTAGCGGGAGTTACGAGCAGTACTTC
D gene: TRBD2
clone size: -
J gene: TRBJ2-7
V gene: TRBV4-1

CDR3 protein: CAWAGGRNNEKLFF
CDR3 DNA: TGTGCCTGGGCAGGGGGTCGGAATAATGAAAAACTGTTTTTT
D gene: TRBD1
clone size: -
J gene: TRBJ1-4
V gene: TRBV30

CDR3 protein: CASSPNPPRTDTQYF
CDR3 DNA: TGTGCCAGCAGCCCGAATCCCCCGCGCACAGATACGCAGTATTTT
D gene: -
clone size: few
J gene: TRBJ2-3
V gene: TRBV7-9

CDR3 protein: CASSRRGTSDTDTQYF
CDR3 DNA: TGTGCCAGCAGCCGTAGAGGGACTAGCGACACAGATACGCAGTATTTT
D gene: TRBD2
clone size: -
J gene: TRBJ2-3
V gene: TRBV9

CDR3 protein: CASTSDRNRGANSPLHF
CDR3 DNA: TGTGCCAGCACCTCCGACAGGAACCGAGGGGCTAATTCACCCCTCCACTTT
D gene: -
clone size: -
J gene: TRBJ1-6
V gene: TRBV2

CDR3 protein: CSVEQGGSNGYTF
CDR3 DNA: TGCAGCGTTGAGCAAGGGGGTTCGAATGGCTACACCTTC
D gene: -
clone size: -
J gene: TRBJ1-2
V gene: TRBV29-1

CDR3 protein: CASSRGQGGTDTQYF
CDR3 DNA: TGTGCCAGCAGCAGAGGACAGGGGGGCACAGATACGCAGTATTTT
D gene: TRBD1
clone size: -
J gene: TRBJ2-3
V gene: TRBV4-2

CDR3 protein: CASSIRTSGRASSYNEQFF
CDR3 DNA: TGTGCCAGCAGCATCAGGACTAGCGGGAGGGCCTCGTCCTACAATGAGCAGTTCTTC
D gene: TRBD2
clone size: once
J gene: TRBJ2-1
V gene: TRBV7-2

CDR3 protein: CASSLSSLGQGYEQYF
CDR3 DNA: TGTGCCAGCAGTTTATCTTCTCTGGGTCAGGGATACGAGCAGTACTTC
D gene: -
clone size: once
J gene: TRBJ2-7
V gene: TRBV28

CDR3 protein: CASSQDQRREQYF
CDR3 DNA: TGCGCCAGCAGCCAAGATCAGCGTAGAGAGCAGTACTTC
D gene: -
clone size: -
J gene: TRBJ2-7
V gene: TRBV4-1

CDR3 protein: CASSLPHLIEAFF
CDR3 DNA: TGTGCCAGCAGCTTACCACACCTGATTGAAGCTTTCTTT
D gene: -
clone size: -
J gene: TRBJ1-1
V gene: TRBV7-9

CDR3 protein: CASHGSGTNEKLFF
CDR3 DNA: TGTGCCAGCCACGGGTCTGGGACTAATGAAAAACTGTTTTTT
D gene: -
clone size: -
J gene: TRBJ1-4
V gene: TRBV2

CDR3 protein: CASSYSTGKYGYTF
CDR3 DNA: TGTGCCAGCAGTTACTCGACAGGAAAGTATGGCTACACCTTC
D gene: -
clone size: -
J gene: TRBJ1-2
V gene: TRBV6-5

CDR3 protein: CASSQDTAVVGTDTQYF
CDR3 DNA: TGCGCCAGCAGCCAAGATACGGCGGTCGTCGGCACAGATACGCAGTATTTT
D gene: -
clone size: -
J gene: TRBJ2-3
V gene: TRBV4-1

CDR3 protein: CASSLVGRDSPLHF
CDR3 DNA: TGTGCCAGCAGCTTGGTTGGGCGAGATTCACCCCTCCACTTT
D gene: -
clone size: -
J gene: TRBJ1-6
V gene: TRBV7-9